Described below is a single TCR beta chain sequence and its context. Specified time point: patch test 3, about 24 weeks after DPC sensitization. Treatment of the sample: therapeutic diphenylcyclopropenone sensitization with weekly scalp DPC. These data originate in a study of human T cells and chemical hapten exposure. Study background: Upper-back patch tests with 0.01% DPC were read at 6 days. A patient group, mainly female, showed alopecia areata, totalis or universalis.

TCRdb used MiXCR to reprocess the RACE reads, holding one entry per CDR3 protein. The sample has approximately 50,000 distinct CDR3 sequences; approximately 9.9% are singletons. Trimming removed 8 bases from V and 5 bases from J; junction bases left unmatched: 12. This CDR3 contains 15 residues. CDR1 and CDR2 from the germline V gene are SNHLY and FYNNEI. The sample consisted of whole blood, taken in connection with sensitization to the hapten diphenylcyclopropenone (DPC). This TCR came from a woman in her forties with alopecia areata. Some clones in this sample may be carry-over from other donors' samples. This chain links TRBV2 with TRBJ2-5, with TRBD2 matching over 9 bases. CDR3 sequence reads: CASCNSGGRGETQYF. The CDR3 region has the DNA TGTGCCAGCTGCAATAGCGGGGGCAGAGGGGAGACCCAGTACTTC.